The sequence of this TCR beta chain was determined in a study of cytomegalovirus exposure and HLA in healthy donors. Study-level results: An Asian-associated ancestry cluster reportedly showed fewer N-insertions than the roughly 600-donor mean in a later analysis. As was reported, the classifier diagnosed cytomegalovirus status with high specificity and sensitivity. TCR beta sequences numbering 15,000 to 20,000 were associated with HLA alleles at 0.05 false discovery rate in a later analysis.

As concerns this clone: What it binds is not known.

Trimming shortened V by 6 bases and J by 1 base, and 19 bases separated the two germline ends. The V gene's germline CDR1 is MNHEY and CDR2 SMNVEV (reference sequence). This CDR3 comprises 17 residues. The PCR made use of 60 Vbeta and 13 Jbeta primers. Assay: immunoSEQ multiplex PCR; the TCRdb copy retains only in-frame clones and omits some. Among almost 200,000 clones listed, around 85% were seen once. Sequenced sample: PBMCs. This chain connects TRBV27 to TRBJ1-3, with a possible D match to TRBD1 (6 bases). The clonotype originates from a woman aged 45-60 years in good health and CMV-seronegative. The CDR3 is CASRGPGRGPSGNTIYF. The CDR3 nucleotides are TGTGCCAGCAGAGGGCCGGGCAGGGGACCTTCTGGAAACACCATATATTTT.